Below, one T cell receptor (beta chain) is given with its context. What this receptor recognizes is not known. No base quality information exists; no much larger clone differs at one position. Each collaborating institution followed its own protocols to collect whole blood in K2EDTA tubes. For TCRbeta analysis, collaborators shipped samples in one of three forms: frozen whole blood, isolated PBMCs, or DNA extracted from either of those sample types. This sample was taken from a study of blood T cell repertoires in COVID-19 (dated by TCRdb to the early 2020s). For context, the study as a whole: Samples covering the acute and convalescent phases of COVID-19 were provided by collaborators in the United States, Italy and Spain. The material from the prospective study consisted of cDNA or gDNA derived from T cells, B-cell-depleted T cells, or PBMCs. Deeply sampled blood TCRbeta repertoires from subjects exposed to, actively infected with, or recovered from COVID-19 were included in the dataset. The repertoires were released in a freely available public database intended as a resource for research on the immune response to SARS-CoV-2. The samples were drawn from the first 160 participants of the ongoing ImmuneRACE study and from 1,200 or so subjects provided by 6 global collaborators. Sample metadata almost always included a de-identified subject ID, COVID-19 status, age in years and sex. Where available, HLA class I and class II types were taken from metadata supplied by the sample provider and were not determined by assay-based typing. General study outcomes and caveats: The quantity of clinical and demographic metadata differed by source and by participant and was supplied without curation.

TCRbeta CDR3 regions were amplified from genomic DNA using the immunoSEQ Assay, a bias-controlled multiplex PCR. Concerning the study's data processing: The number of nucleated cells in each sample was estimated by amplification of reference gene primers within the assay. Sequence reads were collapsed and filtered to measure the absolute abundance of every unique TCRbeta CDR3 rearrangement. For each sample, productive Simpson clonality was calculated as the square root of Simpson's diversity index across productive rearrangements. TCRdb carries this immuneACCESS record with in-frame sequences only. Its versions omit some clonotypes, under half of them owing to an unresolved V gene in the studies checked, with the rest unexplained. That table supplies the V and J calls and clone size; D and trimming were determined from the DNA. The table for this sample lists about 120,000 clones; 80% to 90% of them were counted only once. The ten largest clonotypes hold about 4.7% of the sample.

From V the trimming removes 6 bases and from J it removes 7 bases, while the gene matches leave 11 bases of the junction unaccounted for. Sequences MNHEY (CDR1) and SVGAGI (CDR2) are obtained from the germline V gene. From cysteine to phenylalanine, the CDR3 is 15 amino acids long. This entry keeps only the CDR3 DNA: 45 bases, framed from base 1. Input material: peripheral blood. The chain joins TRBV6-5 to TRBJ1-4; the junction holds 7 bases that match TRBD1. This clonotype was sampled from a man aged 35-49 years with acute or convalescent COVID-19. The CDR3 is CASSYSQGIVEKLFF. The nucleotide sequence reads as follows: TGTGCCAGCAGCTATTCACAGGGGATTGTTGAAAAACTGTTTTTT.